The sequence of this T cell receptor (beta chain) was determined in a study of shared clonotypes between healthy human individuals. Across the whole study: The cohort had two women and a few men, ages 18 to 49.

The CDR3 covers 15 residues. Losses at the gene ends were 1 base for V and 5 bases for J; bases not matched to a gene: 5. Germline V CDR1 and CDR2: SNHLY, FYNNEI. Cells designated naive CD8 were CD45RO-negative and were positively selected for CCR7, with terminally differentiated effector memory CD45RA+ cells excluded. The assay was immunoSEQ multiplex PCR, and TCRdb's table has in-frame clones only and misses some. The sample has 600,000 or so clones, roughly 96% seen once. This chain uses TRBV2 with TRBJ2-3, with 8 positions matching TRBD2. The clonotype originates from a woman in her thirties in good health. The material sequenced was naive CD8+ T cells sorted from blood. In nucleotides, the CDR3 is TGTGCCAGCAGTGAAGTTGCGGGAGGTGGAGATACGCAGTATTTT. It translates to CASSEVAGGGDTQYF. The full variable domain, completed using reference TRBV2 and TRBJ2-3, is EPEVTQTPSHQVTQMGQEVILRCVPISNHLYFYWYRQILGQKVEFLVSFYNNEISEKSEIFDDQFSVERPDGSNFTLKIRSTKLEDSAMYFCASSEVAGGGDTQYFGPGTRLTVL.